Below are 3 T cell receptor beta chains sequenced from a single sample in a study of cytomegalovirus exposure and HLA in healthy donors (dated by TCRdb to about 2017). The protocol used for the library was the immunoSEQ multiplex PCR assay. The multiplex PCR relied on a mix of 60 forward primers for TCR Vbeta segments and 13 reverse primers for TCR Jbeta segments. TCRdb limited this immuneACCESS table to in-frame rearrangements with V and J called. A share of clones is missing; checked studies link under half to unresolved V genes, and the rest is unexplained. A total of 150,000 or so clones appear in this sample, more than 8% of them only once. Approximately 1.7% of the sample is in the top ten clones. The specimen was PBMCs. These receptor sequences come from a man between 45 and 60 years old in good health and CMV-seronegative.

This clone has a handful of counts. CDR3 DNA sequence: TGTGCCTGGAGGGACTATGGGCCCGCAGATACGCAGTATTTT. Translating it yields CAWRDYGPADTQYF. This sequence joins TRBV30 and TRBJ2-3, with D maybe TRBD2 (6 bases). The V end lost 3 bases, the J end lost 4 bases, and 14 bases lay between the germline ends. Germline V CDR1 and CDR2: GTSNPN, SVGIG (reference sequence). The CDR3 extends over 14 amino acids.

This chain's CDR3 is CASTNGGARETQYF. CDR3 coding DNA: TGTGCCAGTACCAACGGGGGGGCAAGAGAGACCCAGTACTTC. The genes are TRBV19 and TRBJ2-5; 8 nucleotides agree with TRBD2. The CDR3 sequence is 14 residues long. J lost 4 bases, V lost 7 bases, and 8 bases had no gene match. CDR1 and CDR2 (germline): LNHDA, SQIVND (reference sequence).

This clone appeared a few times. It is likely a read error, because the conserved phenylalanine at the end of the CDR3 is missing. The chain uses TRBV7-3 and TRBJ1-2, with TRBD1 matching over 9 bases. The CDR3 sequence is 13 residues long. Germline V gives CDR1 SGHTA, CDR2 FQGTGA. The ends lost 5 bases at V and 8 bases at J; junction bases unmatched: 6. CDR3: CASSLTGGQGYTS. CDR3 DNA sequence: TGTGCCAGCAGCCTCACAGGGGGCCAAGGCTACACCTCC.